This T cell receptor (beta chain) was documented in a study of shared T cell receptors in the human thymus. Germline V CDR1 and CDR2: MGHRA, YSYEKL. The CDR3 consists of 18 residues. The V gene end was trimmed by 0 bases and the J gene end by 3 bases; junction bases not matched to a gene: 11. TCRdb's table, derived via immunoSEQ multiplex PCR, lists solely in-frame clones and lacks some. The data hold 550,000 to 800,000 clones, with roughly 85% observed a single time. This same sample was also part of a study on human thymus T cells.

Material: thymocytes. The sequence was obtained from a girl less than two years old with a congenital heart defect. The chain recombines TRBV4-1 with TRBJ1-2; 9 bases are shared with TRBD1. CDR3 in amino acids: CASSQDLGIQGADYGYTF. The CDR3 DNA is TGCGCCAGCAGCCAAGATCTGGGAATACAGGGGGCGGACTATGGCTACACCTTC.